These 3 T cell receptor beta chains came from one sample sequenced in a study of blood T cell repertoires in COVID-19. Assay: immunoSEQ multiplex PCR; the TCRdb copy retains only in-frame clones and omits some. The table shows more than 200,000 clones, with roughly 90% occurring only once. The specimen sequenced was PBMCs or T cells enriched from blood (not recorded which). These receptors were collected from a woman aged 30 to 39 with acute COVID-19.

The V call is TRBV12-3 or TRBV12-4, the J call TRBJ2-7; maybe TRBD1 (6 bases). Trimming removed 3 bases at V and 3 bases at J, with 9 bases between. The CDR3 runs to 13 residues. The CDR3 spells CASSFEGVYEQYF. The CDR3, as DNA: TGTGCCAGCAGTTTCGAGGGGGTCTACGAGCAGTACTTC.

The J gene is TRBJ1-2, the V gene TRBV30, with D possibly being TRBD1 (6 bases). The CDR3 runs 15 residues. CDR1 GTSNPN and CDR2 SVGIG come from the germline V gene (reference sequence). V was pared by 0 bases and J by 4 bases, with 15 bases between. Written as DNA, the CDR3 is TGTGCCTGGAGTGTCCGTTGGGGGCAGGGCTATGGCTACACCTTC. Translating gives CAWSVRWGQGYGYTF.

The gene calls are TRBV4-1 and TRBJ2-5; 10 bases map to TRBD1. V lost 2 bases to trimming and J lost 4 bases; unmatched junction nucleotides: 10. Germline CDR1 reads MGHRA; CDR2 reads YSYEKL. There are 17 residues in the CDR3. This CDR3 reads CASSQPGQGFDGETQYF. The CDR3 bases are TGCGCCAGCAGCCAACCGGGACAGGGGTTTGATGGAGAGACCCAGTACTTC.